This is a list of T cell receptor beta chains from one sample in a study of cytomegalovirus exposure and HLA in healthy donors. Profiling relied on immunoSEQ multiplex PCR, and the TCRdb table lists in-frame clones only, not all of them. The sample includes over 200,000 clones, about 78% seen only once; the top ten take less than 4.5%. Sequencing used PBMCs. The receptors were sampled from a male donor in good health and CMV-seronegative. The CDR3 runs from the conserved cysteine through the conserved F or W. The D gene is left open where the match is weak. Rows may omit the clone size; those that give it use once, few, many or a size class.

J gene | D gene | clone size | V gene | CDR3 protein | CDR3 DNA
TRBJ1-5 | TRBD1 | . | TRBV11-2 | CASSPGQGAIQPQHF | TGTGCCAGCAGCCCCGGACAGGGGGCGATTCAGCCCCAGCATTTT
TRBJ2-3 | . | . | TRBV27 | CASSLGRQGTDTQYF | TGTGCCAGCAGTTTAGGTAGGCAGGGCACAGATACGCAGTATTTT
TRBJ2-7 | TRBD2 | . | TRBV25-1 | CASSVELAGGEQYF | TGTGCCAGCAGTGTGGAACTAGCGGGGGGCGAGCAGTACTTC
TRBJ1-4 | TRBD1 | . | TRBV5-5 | CASSLGSTGGNEKLFF | TGTGCCAGCAGCTTGGGTTCGACAGGGGGGAATGAAAAACTGTTTTTT
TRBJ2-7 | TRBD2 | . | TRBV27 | CASSLLGLAHEQYF | TGTGCCAGCAGCCTACTCGGACTAGCCCACGAGCAGTACTTC
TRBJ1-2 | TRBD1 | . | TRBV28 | CASSSRGQGGGGYGYTF | TGTGCCAGCAGCTCTAGGGGACAGGGAGGGGGAGGCTATGGCTACACCTTC
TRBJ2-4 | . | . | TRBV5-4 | CASSFNLEGAKNIQYF | TGTGCCAGCAGCTTTAATCTGGAGGGGGCCAAAAACATTCAGTACTTC
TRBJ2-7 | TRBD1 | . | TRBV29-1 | CSVEGGTGSYEQYF | TGCAGCGTTGAAGGTGGGACAGGTTCCTACGAGCAGTACTTC
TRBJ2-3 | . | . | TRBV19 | CASSEQGLRTDTQYF | TGTGCCAGTAGTGAACAGGGCTTGAGGACAGATACGCAGTATTTT
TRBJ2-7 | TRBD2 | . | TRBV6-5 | CASSYSLAGTYEQYF | TGTGCCAGCAGTTACTCACTAGCGGGGACCTACGAGCAGTACTTC
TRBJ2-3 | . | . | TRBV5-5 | CASSFAGSTDTQYF | TGTGCCAGCAGCTTCGCCGGGAGCACAGATACGCAGTATTTT
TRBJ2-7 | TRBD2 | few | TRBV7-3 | CASSERTSGRSGEQYF | TGTGCCAGCAGCGAACGGACTAGCGGGAGATCGGGCGAGCAGTACTTC
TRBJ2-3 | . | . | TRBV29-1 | CSAWFETQYF | TGCAGCGCTTGGTTCGAGACGCAGTATTTT
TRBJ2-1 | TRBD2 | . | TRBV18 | CASSAGLAAYNEQFF | TGTGCCAGCTCAGCGGGACTAGCGGCCTACAATGAGCAGTTCTTC